Included here is one T cell receptor (beta chain) sequence, with context. This entry is derived from a study of cytomegalovirus exposure and HLA in healthy donors. With 60 Vbeta and 13 Jbeta primers, the PCR was carried out. Profiled with immunoSEQ multiplex PCR; TCRdb holds only in-frame clones, not every one. The table lists 59,000 or so clones, 85% of them singletons. The CDR3 is made up of 16 amino acids. The ends were cut back, 4 bases at V and 1 base at J, with 16 bases in the middle. Germline CDR1 SGHRS, CDR2 YFSETQ. The sample comprised PBMCs. V and J are TRBV5-1 and TRBJ2-3, with D tentatively TRBD1 (6 bases). The clonotype originates from a female donor in good health and CMV-seronegative. This CDR3 reads CASSDYGQRGTDTQYF. CDR3 sequence (DNA): TGCGCCAGCAGCGATTATGGACAGCGTGGCACAGATACGCAGTATTTT.